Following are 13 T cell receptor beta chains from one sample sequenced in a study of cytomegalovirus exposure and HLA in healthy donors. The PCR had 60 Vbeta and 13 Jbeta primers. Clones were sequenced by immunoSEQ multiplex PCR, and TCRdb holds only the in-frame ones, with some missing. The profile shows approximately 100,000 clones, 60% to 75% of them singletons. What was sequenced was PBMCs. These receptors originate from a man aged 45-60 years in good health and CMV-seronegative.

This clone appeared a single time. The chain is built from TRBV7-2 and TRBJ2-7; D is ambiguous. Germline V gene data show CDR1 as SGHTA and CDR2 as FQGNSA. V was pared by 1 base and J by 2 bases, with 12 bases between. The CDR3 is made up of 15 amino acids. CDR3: CASSLETGHTYEQYF. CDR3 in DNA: TGTGCCAGCAGCTTAGAGACGGGTCACACCTACGAGCAGTACTTC.

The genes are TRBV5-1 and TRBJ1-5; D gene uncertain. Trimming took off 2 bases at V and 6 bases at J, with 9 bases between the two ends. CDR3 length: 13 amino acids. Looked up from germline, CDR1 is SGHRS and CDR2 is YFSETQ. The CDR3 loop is CASSFTGGQPQHF. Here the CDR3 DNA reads TGCGCCAGCAGCTTTACGGGTGGTCAGCCCCAGCATTTT.

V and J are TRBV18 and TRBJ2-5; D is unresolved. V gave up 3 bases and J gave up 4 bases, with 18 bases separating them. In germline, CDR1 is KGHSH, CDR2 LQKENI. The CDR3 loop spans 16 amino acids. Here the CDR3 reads CASSPTVSSLGETQYF. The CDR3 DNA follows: TGTGCCAGCTCACCCACTGTTTCCTCTCTAGGAGAGACCCAGTACTTC.

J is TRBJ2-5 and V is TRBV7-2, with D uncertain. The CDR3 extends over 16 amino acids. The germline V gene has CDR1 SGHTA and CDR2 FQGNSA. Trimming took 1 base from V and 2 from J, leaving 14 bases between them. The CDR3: CASSLGFGLQQETQYF. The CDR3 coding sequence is TGTGCCAGCAGCTTAGGTTTTGGTCTACAGCAAGAGACCCAGTACTTC.

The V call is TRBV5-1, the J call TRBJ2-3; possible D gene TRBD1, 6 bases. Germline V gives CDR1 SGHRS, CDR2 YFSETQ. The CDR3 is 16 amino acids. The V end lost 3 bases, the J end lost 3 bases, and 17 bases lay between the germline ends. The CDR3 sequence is CASSSTYGGQTDTQYF. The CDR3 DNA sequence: TGCGCCAGCAGCTCCACATATGGGGGCCAGACAGATACGCAGTATTTT.

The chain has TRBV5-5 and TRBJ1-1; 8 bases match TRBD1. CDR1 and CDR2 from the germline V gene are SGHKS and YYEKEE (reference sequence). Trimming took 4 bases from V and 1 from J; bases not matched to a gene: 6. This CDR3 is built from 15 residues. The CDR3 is CASSARTGTNTEAFF. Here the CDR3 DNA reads TGTGCCAGCAGCGCGCGGACAGGGACGAACACTGAAGCTTTCTTT. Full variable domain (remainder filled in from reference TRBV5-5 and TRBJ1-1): DAGVTQSPTHLIKTRGQQVTLRCSPISGHKSVSWYQQVLGQGPQFIFQYYEKEERGRGNFPDRFSARQFPNYSSELNVNALLLGDSALYLCASSARTGTNTEAFFGQGTRLTVV.

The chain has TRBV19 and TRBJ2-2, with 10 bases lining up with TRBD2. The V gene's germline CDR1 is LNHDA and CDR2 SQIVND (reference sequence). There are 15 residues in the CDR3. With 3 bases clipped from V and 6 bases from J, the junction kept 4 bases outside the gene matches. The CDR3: CASSIPSGRAGELFF. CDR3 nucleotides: TGTGCCAGTAGTATCCCCAGCGGGAGGGCCGGGGAGCTGTTTTTT.

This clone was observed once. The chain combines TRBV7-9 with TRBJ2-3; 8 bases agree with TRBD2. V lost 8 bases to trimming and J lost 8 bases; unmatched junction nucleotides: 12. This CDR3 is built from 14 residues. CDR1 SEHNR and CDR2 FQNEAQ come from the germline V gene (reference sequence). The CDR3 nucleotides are TGTGCCAGCGGGTCGAGCGGGGGCCTTAGTACGCAGTATTTT. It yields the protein CASGSSGGLSTQYF.

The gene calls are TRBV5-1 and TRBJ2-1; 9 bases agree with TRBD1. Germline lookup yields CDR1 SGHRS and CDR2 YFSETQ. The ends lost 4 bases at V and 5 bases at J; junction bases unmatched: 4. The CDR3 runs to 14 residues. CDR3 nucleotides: TGCGCCAGCAGCACGACAGGGGGAAACAATGAGCAGTTCTTC. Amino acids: CASSTTGGNNEQFF.

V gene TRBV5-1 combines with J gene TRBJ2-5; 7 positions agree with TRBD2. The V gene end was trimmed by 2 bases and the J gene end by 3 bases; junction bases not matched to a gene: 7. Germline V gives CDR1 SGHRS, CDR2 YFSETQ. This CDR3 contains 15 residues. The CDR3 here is CASSFAPGTKETQYF. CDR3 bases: TGCGCCAGCAGCTTTGCTCCCGGGACTAAAGAGACCCAGTACTTC.

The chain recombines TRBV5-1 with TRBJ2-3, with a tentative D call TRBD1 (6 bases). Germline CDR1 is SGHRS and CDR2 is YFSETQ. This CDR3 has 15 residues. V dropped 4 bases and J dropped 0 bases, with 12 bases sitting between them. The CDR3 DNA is TGCGCCAGCAGCCCAAGACAGGTTAGCACAGATACGCAGTATTTT. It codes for CASSPRQVSTDTQYF.

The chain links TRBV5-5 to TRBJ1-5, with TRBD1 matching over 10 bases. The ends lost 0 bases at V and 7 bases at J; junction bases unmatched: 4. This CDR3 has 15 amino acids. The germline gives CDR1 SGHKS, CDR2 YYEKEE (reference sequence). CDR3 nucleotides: TGTGCCAGCAGCTTGGGACAGGGGGCTGAACAGCCCCAGCATTTT. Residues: CASSLGQGAEQPQHF.

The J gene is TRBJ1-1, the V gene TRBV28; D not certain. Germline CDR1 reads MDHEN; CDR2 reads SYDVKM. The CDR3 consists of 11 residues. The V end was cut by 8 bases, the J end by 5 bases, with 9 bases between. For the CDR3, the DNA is TGTGCCAGCTTGAAACGGACTGAAGCTTTCTTT. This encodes CASLKRTEAFF.